This T cell receptor beta chain came from a study of post-analysis software for immune sequencing data. Across the whole study: Courses of disease covered relapsing-remitting, secondary progressive and progressive-relapsing multiple sclerosis. The study's findings and limits: Compared against controls, patients with multiple sclerosis displayed significantly lower normalized Chao1 diversity. Those samples that were prepared in the same batch co-clustered strongly by F measure. In patients, about 5 TRBV segments were more frequent than in controls, with TRBV5-6, TRBV5-1 and TRBV20-1 among them.

V was clipped by 5 bases and J by 11 bases, with 16 bases between them. This CDR3 comprises 12 residues. Looked up from germline, CDR1 is SQVTM and CDR2 is ANQGSEA. The TCR beta cDNA libraries carried unique molecular identifiers. Between 1 and 10 million T cells gave rise to some 490,000 cDNA molecules. TCRdb called the PCR reads again in MiXCR, with one record for every CDR3 protein. The table includes some 800,000 distinct CDR3 sequences, about half detected once. As concerns this clonotype: Its antigen remains unidentified.

The sequencing input was blood. The chain links TRBV29-1 to TRBJ1-5; TRBD1 might be the D (5 bases). The sequence derives from a girl aged 10 to 17 with multiple sclerosis. The CDR3 DNA follows: TGCAGCGTTTACGATTCGTACAGGTCCCAGCATTTT. Translation gives CSVYDSYRSQHF.